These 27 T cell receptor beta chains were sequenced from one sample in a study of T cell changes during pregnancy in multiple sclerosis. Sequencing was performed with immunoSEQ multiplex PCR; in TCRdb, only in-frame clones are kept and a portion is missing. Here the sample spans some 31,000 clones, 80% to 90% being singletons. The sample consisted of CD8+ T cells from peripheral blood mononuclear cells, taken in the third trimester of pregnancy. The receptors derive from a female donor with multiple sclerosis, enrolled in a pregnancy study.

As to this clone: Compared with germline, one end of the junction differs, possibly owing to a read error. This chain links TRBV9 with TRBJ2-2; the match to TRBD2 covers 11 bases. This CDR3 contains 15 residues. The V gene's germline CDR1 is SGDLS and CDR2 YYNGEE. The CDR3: CASSPTTSGDGALFF. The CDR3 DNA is TGTGCCAGCAGCCCGACGACTAGCGGGGACGGGGCGCTGTTTTTT.

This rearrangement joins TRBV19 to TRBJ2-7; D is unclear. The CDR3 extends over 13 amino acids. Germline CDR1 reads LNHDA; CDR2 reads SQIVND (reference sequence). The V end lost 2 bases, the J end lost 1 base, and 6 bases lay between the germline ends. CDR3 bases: TGTGCCAGTAGTATACAGGTATCCTACGAGCAGTACTTC. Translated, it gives CASSIQVSYEQYF.

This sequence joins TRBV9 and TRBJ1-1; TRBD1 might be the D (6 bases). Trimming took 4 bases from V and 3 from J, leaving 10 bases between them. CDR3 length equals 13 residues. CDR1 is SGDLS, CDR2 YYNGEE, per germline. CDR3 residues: CASSKQGHTEAFF. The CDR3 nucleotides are TGTGCCAGCAGCAAACAGGGTCACACTGAAGCTTTCTTT.

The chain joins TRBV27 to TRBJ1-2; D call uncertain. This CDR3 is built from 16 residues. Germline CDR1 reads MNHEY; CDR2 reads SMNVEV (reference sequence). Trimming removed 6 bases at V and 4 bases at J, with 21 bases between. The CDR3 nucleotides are TGTGCCAGCAGCCCCCGTTTGGAGGGTAGGGCCTATGGCTACACCTTC. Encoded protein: CASSPRLEGRAYGYTF.

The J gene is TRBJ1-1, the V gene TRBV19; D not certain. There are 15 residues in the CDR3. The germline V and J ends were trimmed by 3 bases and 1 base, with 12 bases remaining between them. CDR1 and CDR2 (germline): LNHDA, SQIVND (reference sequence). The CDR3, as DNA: TGTGCCAGTAGTATTACTCGGCGGTCGAACACTGAAGCTTTCTTT. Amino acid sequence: CASSITRRSNTEAFF.

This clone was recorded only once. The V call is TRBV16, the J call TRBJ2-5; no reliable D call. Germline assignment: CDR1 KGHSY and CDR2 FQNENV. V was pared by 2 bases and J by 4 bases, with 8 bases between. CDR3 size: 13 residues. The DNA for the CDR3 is TGTGCCAGCAGCCAAGGTCGCGCAGAGACCCAGTACTTC. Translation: CASSQGRAETQYF.

The CDR3 reads CASSPRDNTDTQYF. The CDR3 DNA is TGTGCCAGCAGTCCGCGGGATAACACAGATACGCAGTATTTT. The genes are TRBV6-5 and TRBJ2-3; D possibly corresponds to TRBD2 (6 bases). CDR3 length: 14 residues. V dropped 5 bases and J dropped 2 bases, with 11 bases sitting between them. CDR1 is MNHEY, CDR2 SVGAGI, per germline.

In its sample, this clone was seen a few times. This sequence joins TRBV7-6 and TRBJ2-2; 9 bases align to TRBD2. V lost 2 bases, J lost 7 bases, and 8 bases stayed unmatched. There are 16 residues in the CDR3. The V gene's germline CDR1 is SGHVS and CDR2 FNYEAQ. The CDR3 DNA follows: TGTGCCAGCAGCTTAACGGGCGGGAGGGCCATCGGGGAGCTGTTTTTT. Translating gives CASSLTGGRAIGELFF.

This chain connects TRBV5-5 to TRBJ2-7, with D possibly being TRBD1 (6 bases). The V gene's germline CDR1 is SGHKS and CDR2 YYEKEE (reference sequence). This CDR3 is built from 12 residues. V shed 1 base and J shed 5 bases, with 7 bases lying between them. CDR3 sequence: CASSLNRDEQYF. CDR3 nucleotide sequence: TGTGCCAGCAGCTTGAACAGGGACGAGCAGTACTTC.

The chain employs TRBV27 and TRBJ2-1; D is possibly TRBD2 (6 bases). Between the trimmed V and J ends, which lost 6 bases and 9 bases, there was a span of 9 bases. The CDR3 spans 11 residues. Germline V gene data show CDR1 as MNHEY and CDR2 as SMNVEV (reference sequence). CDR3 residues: CASRAGREQFF. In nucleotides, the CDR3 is TGTGCCAGCAGGGCGGGACGTGAGCAGTTCTTC.

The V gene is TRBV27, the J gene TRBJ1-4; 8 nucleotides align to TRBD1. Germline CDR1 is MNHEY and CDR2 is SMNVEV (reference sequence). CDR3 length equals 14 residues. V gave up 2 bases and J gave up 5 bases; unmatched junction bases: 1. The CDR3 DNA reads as TGTGCCAGCAGTTTAAACAGGGGGAATGAAAAACTGTTTTTT. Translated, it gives CASSLNRGNEKLFF.

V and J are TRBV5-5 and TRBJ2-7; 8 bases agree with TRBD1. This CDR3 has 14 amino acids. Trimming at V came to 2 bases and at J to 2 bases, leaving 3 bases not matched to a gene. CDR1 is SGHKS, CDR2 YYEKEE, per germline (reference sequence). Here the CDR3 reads CASSFETGAYEQYF. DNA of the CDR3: TGTGCCAGCAGCTTTGAGACAGGGGCCTACGAGCAGTACTTC.

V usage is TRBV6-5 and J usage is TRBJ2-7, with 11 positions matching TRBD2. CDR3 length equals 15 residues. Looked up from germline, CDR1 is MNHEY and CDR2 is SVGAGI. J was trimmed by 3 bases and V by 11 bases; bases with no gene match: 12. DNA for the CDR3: TGTGCCTCCGCCCAGGGGCTAGCGGGAGGCTACGAGCAGTACTTC. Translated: CASAQGLAGGYEQYF.

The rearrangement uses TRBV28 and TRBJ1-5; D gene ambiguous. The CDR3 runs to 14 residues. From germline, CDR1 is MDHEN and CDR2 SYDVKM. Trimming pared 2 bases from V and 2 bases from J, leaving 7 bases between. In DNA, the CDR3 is TGTGCCAGCAGTTTAAGGGAGGGCAATCAGCCCCAGCATTTT. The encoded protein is CASSLREGNQPQHF.

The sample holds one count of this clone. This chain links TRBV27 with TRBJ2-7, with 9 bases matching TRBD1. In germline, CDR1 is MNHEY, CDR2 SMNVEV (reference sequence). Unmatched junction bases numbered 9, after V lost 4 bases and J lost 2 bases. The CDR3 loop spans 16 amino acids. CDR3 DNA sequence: TGTGCCAGCAGTTCGGCTACCGGGACAGGGACCTACGAGCAGTACTTC. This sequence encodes CASSSATGTGTYEQYF.

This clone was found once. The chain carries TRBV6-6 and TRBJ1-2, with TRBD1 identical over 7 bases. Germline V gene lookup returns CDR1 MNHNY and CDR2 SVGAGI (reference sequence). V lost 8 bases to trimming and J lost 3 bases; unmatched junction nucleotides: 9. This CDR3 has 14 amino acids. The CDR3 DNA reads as TGTGCCAGCGGGGAGAGGGGGCCTCACTATGGCTACACCTTC. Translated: CASGERGPHYGYTF.

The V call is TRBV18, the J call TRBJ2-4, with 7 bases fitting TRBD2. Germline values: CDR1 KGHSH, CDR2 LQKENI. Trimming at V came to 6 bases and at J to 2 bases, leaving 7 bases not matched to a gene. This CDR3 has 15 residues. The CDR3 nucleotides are TGTGCCAGCTCCCCCGGCGGGAGCTCCAAAAACATTCAGTACTTC. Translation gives CASSPGGSSKNIQYF.

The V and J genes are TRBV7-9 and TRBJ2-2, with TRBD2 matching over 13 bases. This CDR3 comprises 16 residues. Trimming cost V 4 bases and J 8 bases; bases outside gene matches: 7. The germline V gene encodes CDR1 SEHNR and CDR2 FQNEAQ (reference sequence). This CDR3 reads CASSSPLAGGPGELFF. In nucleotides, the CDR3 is TGTGCCAGCAGCTCGCCACTAGCGGGGGGGCCTGGGGAGCTGTTTTTT. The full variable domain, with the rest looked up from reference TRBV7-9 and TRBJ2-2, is DTGVSQNPRHKITKRGQNVTFRCDPISEHNRLYWYRQTLGQGPEFLTYFQNEAQLEKSRLLSDRFSAERPKGSFSTLEIQRTEQGDSAMYLCASSSPLAGGPGELFFGEGSRLTVL.

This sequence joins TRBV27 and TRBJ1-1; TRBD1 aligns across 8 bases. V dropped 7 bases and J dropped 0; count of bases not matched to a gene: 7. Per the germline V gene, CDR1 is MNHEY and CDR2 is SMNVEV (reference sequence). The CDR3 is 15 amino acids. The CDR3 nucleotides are TGTGCCAGCACCAATCTGACAGGGGTGAACACTGAAGCTTTCTTT. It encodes CASTNLTGVNTEAFF.

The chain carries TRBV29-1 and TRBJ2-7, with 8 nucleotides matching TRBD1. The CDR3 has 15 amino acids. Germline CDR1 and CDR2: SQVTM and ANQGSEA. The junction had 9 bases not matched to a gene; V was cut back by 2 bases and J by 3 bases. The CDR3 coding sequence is TGCAGCGTTGAACTATCCGGGACAGGAGACTACGAGCAGTACTTC. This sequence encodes CSVELSGTGDYEQYF.

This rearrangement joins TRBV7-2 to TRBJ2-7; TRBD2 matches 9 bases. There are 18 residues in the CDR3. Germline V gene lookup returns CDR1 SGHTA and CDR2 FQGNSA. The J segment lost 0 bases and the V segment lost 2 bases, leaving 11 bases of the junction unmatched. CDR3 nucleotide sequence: TGTGCCAGCAGCTTATTGGGGGTTACTAGCGGGCTCTCCTACGAGCAGTACTTC. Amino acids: CASSLLGVTSGLSYEQYF.

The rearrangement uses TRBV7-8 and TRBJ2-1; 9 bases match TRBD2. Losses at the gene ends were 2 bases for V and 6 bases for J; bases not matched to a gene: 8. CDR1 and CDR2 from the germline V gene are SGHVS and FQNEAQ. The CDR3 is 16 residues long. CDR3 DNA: TGTGCCAGCAGCTTAAAAGCGGGGGGATTAGGCAATGAGCAGTTCTTC. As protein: CASSLKAGGLGNEQFF. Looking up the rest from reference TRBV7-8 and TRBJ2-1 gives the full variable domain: GAGVSQSPRYKVAKRGQDVALRCDPISGHVSLFWYQQALGQGPEFLTYFQNEAQLDKSGLPSDRFFAERPEGSVSTLKIQRTQQEDSAVYLCASSLKAGGLGNEQFFGPGTRLTVL.

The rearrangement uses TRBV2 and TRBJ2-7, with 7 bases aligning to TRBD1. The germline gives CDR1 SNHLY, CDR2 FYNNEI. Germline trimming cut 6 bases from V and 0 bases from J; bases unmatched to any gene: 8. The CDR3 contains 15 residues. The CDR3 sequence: CASSETGPSSYEQYF. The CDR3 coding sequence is TGTGCCAGCAGCGAGACAGGGCCGAGCTCCTACGAGCAGTACTTC.

The CDR3 region is CASSLGQNTNEKLFF. The CDR3 nucleotides read TGTGCCAGCAGCTTGGGACAGAACACTAATGAAAAACTGTTTTTT. The V call is TRBV5-6, the J call TRBJ1-4, with D possibly being TRBD1 (5 bases). The CDR3 length is 15 residues. The ends were cut back, 0 bases at V and 2 bases at J, with 8 bases in the middle. CDR1 and CDR2 (germline): SGHDT, YYEEEE.

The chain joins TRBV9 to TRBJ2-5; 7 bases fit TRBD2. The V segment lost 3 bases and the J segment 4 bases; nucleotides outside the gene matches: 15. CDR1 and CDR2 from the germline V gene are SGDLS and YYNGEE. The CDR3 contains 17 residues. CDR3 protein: CASSASSRGLNRETQYF. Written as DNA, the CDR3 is TGTGCCAGCAGCGCTAGTAGTCGGGGACTAAACCGAGAGACCCAGTACTTC.

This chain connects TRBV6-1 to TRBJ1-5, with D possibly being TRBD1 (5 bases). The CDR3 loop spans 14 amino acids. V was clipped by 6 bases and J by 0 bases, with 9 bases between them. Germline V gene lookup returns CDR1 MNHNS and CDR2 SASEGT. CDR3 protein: CASSRTHSNQPQHF. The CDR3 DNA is TGTGCCAGCAGCCGGACACATAGCAATCAGCCCCAGCATTTT.

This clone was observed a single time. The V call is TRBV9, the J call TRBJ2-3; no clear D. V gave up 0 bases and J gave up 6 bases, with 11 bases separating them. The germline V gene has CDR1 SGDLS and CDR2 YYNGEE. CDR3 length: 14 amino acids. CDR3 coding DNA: TGTGCCAGCAGCGTAGCCCAGGTCCCTGATACGCAGTATTTT. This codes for CASSVAQVPDTQYF.